This T cell receptor (beta chain) was obtained from a study of type 1 and type 2 diabetes patients. For the study at large: CD4+ or CD8+ T cells were positively selected from PBMCs with microbeads.

The PCR template was genomic DNA. Amplification of the beta chain CDR3 used 30 forward and 13 reverse multiplex primers. TCRdb fed the multiplex PCR reads into MiXCR, producing one record per CDR3 protein. Among about 250,000 distinct CDR3 sequences, roughly 50% were seen once, and the ten largest hold roughly an eighth. The study, taken as a whole, reports: Type 2 diabetes and control samples shared highly correlated V and J usage, averaging around 0.97. A median of one highly-expanded CD4+ clone, covering 3.9% of reads, occurred in type 2 diabetes.

This clonotype was detected many times. Its antigen is not known. CDR3 length: 14 residues. Germline V gene sequence: CDR1 WNHNN, CDR2 SYGVQD (reference sequence). V lost 2 bases, J lost 3 bases, and 1 base stayed unmatched. What was sequenced was peripheral blood mononuclear cells (PBMCs). The V call is TRBV10-1, the J call TRBJ2-7, with 10 bases fitting TRBD1. This TCR was recovered from a man younger than 35 with type 2 diabetes. Here the CDR3 DNA reads TGCGCCAGCAGTGAGGGGACAGGGGTCTACGAGCAGTACTTC. This gives the protein CASSEGTGVYEQYF.